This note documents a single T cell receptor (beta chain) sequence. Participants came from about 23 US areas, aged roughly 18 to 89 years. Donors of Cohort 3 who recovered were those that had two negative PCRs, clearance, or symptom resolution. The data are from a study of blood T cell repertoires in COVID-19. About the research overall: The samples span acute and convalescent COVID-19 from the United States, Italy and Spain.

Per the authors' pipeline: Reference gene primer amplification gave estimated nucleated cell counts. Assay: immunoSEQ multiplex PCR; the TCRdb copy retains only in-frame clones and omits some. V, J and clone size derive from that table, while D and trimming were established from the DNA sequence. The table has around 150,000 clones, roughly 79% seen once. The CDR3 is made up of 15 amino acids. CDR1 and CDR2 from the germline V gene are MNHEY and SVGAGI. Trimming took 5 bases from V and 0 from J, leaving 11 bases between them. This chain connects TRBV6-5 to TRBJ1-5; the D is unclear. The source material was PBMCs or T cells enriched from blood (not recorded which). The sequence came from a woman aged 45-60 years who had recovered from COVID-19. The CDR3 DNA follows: TGTGCCAGCAGTAGAAGCGGAGATAGCAATCAGCCCCAGCATTTT. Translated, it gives CASSRSGDSNQPQHF.